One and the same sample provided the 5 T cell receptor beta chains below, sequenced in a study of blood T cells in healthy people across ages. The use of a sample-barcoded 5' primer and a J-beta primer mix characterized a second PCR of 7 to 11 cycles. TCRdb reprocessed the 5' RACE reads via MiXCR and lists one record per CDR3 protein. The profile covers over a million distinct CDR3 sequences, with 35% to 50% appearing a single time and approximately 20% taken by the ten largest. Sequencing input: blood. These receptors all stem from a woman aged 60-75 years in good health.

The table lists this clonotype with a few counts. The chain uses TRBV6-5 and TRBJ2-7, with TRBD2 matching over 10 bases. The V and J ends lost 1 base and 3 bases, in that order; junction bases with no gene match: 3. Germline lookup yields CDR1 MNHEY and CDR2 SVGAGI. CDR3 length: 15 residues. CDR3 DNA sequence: TGTGCCAGCAGTTACTGGGCTAGCGGGAGCTACGAGCAGTACTTC. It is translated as CASSYWASGSYEQYF.

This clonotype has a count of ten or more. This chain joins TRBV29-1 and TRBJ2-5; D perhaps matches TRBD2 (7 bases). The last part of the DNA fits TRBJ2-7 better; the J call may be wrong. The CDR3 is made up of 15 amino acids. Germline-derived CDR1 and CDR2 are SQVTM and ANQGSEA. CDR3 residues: CSVGFAGAGFGEQYF. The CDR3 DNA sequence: TGCAGCGTTGGTTTCGCGGGGGCTGGATTCGGCGAGCAGTACTTC.

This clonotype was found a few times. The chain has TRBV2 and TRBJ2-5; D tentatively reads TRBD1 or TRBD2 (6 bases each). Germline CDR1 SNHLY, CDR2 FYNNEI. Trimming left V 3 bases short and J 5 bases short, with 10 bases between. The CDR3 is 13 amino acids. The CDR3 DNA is TGTGCCAGCAGTGACGGGGGCCTGGAGACCCAGTACTTC. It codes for CASSDGGLETQYF.

CDR3 sequence reads: CSARDPSGRAINEQYF. The CDR3 region has the DNA TGCAGTGCTAGAGATCCTAGCGGGAGGGCCATCAATGAGCAGTACTTC. The J gene is TRBJ2-5, the V gene TRBV20-1, with 12 positions matching TRBD2. The CDR3 length is 16 residues. With V trimmed by 0 bases and J by 11 bases, 13 bases remained unmatched. The V gene's germline CDR1 is DFQATT and CDR2 SNEGSKA (reference sequence).

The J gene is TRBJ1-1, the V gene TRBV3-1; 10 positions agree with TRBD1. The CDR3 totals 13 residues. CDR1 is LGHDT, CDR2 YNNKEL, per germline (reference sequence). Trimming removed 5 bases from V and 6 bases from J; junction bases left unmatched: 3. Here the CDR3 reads CASSADRGAEAFF. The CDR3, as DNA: TGTGCCAGCAGCGCGGACAGGGGGGCTGAAGCTTTCTTT. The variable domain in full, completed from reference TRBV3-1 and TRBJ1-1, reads DTAVSQTPKYLVTQMGNDKSIKCEQNLGHDTMYWYKQDSKKFLKIMFSYNNKELIINETVPNRFSPKSPDKAHLNLHINSLELGDSAVYFCASSADRGAEAFFGQGTRLTVV.